This TCR beta chain originates from a study of spatial heterogeneity in lung cancer. The wider study: Sequence detection consistently recorded a greater number of beta-chain than alpha-chain sequences. As counted in raw reads, each unique TCR and UMI combination appeared more than ten times on average.

TCR cDNA molecules were tagged individually, and each one carried a unique molecular identifier. Via MiXCR, TCRdb re-called the 5' RACE reads, giving one row per CDR3 protein. This sample carries about 92,000 distinct CDR3 sequences, about 12% of them seen once, and the ten largest clones take about 40%. CDR1 is MNHEY and CDR2 is SMNVEV in the germline V gene (reference sequence). J lost 1 base, V lost 4 bases, and 3 bases had no gene match. This CDR3 is built from 15 residues. Time point: sample taken at primary tumor resection. This TCR was sampled from a male donor with early-stage non-small cell lung cancer. The gene calls are TRBV27 and TRBJ2-3; the match to TRBD2 covers 9 bases. Source: PBMCs, taken at surgery. The DNA of the CDR3 is TGTGCCAGCAGTTCAGCGGGGGGCCGCACAGATACGCAGTATTTT. Its protein product is CASSSAGGRTDTQYF.